Presented here are 7 T cell receptor beta chains from one specimen sequenced in a study of cytomegalovirus exposure and HLA in healthy donors. The repertoire was sequenced with immunoSEQ multiplex PCR; TCRdb's copy has only in-frame clones and lacks some. The sample has about 240,000 clones; around 86% are singletons. Material: PBMCs. These receptors all stem from a woman aged 25 to 39 in good health and CMV-seropositive.

The gene calls are TRBV19 and TRBJ1-2, with a tentative D call TRBD1 (6 bases). The CDR3 length is 17 residues. CDR1 LNHDA and CDR2 SQIVND come from the germline V gene (reference sequence). V gave up 3 bases and J gave up 3 bases, with 20 bases separating them. The CDR3 coding sequence is TGTGCCAGTAGTATCTTACCGGACAGCAATTACCACTATGGCTACACCTTC. This encodes CASSILPDSNYHYGYTF.

This rearrangement joins TRBV6-1 to TRBJ1-1; tentative D call: TRBD1 (5 bases). The CDR3 is 14 amino acids. The V gene lost 7 bases and the J gene lost 1 base, with 13 bases spanning the gap. Germline V lookup: CDR1 MNHNS, CDR2 SASEGT. The CDR3: CASTPRGGNTEAFF. CDR3 bases: TGTGCCAGCACCCCGCGGGGGGGGAACACTGAAGCTTTCTTT.

The CDR3, as DNA: TGTGCCAGCAGCTTTGAAGGGGATTATGGCTACACCTTC. This codes for CASSFEGDYGYTF. This sequence joins TRBV7-2 and TRBJ1-2, with D possibly matching TRBD1 (5 bases). The CDR3 runs to 13 residues. The V end lost 3 bases, the J end lost 5 bases, and 10 bases lay between the germline ends. Germline loops: CDR1 SGHTA, CDR2 FQGNSA.

V is TRBV19 and J is TRBJ1-5, with D possibly matching TRBD1 (6 bases). CDR1 is LNHDA and CDR2 is SQIVND in the germline V gene (reference sequence). The ends were cut back, 3 bases at V and 4 bases at J, with 16 bases in the middle. There are 16 residues in the CDR3. CDR3 nucleotides: TGTGCCAGTAGTATCGTGACAGGCCCGAGGAATCAGCCCCAGCATTTT. Protein: CASSIVTGPRNQPQHF.

This clone was counted a few times. The V gene is TRBV4-1, the J gene TRBJ2-7, with D maybe TRBD2 (6 bases). V lost 1 base, J lost 2 bases, and 9 bases lay in between. This CDR3 is built from 14 residues. The germline gives CDR1 MGHRA, CDR2 YSYEKL. CDR3 amino acids: CASSQAGAAYEQYF. In DNA, the CDR3 is TGCGCCAGCAGCCAAGCGGGAGCGGCCTACGAGCAGTACTTC.

This clone was detected once. The chain recombines TRBV7-2 with TRBJ2-7; 7 nucleotides align to TRBD2. The CDR3 length is 17 residues. CDR1 is SGHTA and CDR2 is FQGNSA in the germline V gene. The trim removed 2 bases at V and 1 base at J, leaving 11 bases unmatched. CDR3 protein: CASSLPSKGGSSYEQYF. The DNA of the CDR3 is TGTGCCAGCAGCTTACCCTCGAAGGGCGGGAGTTCCTACGAGCAGTACTTC.

This rearrangement joins TRBV9 to TRBJ2-7; 9 bases map to TRBD2. After removal of 0 bases from V and 3 bases from J, the junction contained 7 bases not matched to a gene. This CDR3 is 16 amino acids long. In germline, CDR1 is SGDLS, CDR2 YYNGEE. This CDR3 reads CASSVAPTSGYYEQYF. CDR3 coding DNA: TGTGCCAGCAGCGTAGCCCCGACTAGCGGATACTACGAGCAGTACTTC.